Presented here are 25 T cell receptor beta chains from one specimen sequenced in a study of blood T cell dynamics during melanoma immunotherapy. Only in-frame clones appear in the TCRdb table, and some are missing; sequencing was by immunoSEQ multiplex PCR. Of about 13,000 clones listed, about 86% are singletons. Time point here: pre-treatment baseline. The source was blood, collected from a patient treated with checkpoint blockade. These receptor sequences come from a human donor with melanoma.

The chain joins TRBV5-1 to TRBJ2-1; 11 nucleotides agree with TRBD2. With 5 bases clipped from V and 6 bases from J, the junction kept 13 bases outside the gene matches. This CDR3 is 17 amino acids long. Germline CDR1 reads SGHRS; CDR2 reads YFSETQ. The CDR3: CASSGTSGPVGFNEQFF. The CDR3 DNA is TGCGCCAGCAGTGGGACTAGCGGCCCCGTGGGCTTCAATGAGCAGTTCTTC. The full variable domain, in which reference TRBV5-1 and TRBJ2-1 provide the parts outside the CDR3, is KAGVTQTPRYLIKTRGQQVTLSCSPISGHRSVSWYQQTPGQGLQFLFEYFSETQRNKGNFPGRFSGRQFSNSRSEMNVSTLELGDSALYLCASSGTSGPVGFNEQFFGPGTRLTVL.

This clone has more than one count but fewer than ten. V gene TRBV12-1 combines with J gene TRBJ1-4; no DNA check was done on the table's D call, TRBD1. TRBV12-1 is classified as a pseudogene. This CDR3 spans 14 amino acids. The CDR3 reads CASSFRTGGEKLFF. DNA of the CDR3: TGTGCCAGCAGCTTTCGAACAGGGGGGGAAAAACTGTTTTTT.

This chain connects TRBV6-6 to TRBJ1-2, with a tentative D call TRBD1 (5 bases). V lost 6 bases and J lost 4, with 15 bases in between. Germline CDR1 and CDR2: MNHNY and SVGAGI (reference sequence). The CDR3 totals 14 residues. DNA of the CDR3: TGTGCCAGCAGATCGACAGCCTTGTCCTATGGCTACACCTTC. This encodes CASRSTALSYGYTF.

This clone was picked up one time. The rearrangement links TRBV5-1 to TRBJ1-2; TRBD1 aligns across 7 bases. Germline assignment: CDR1 SGHRS and CDR2 YFSETQ. The V and J ends lost 0 bases and 5 bases, in that order; junction bases with no gene match: 10. The CDR3 extends over 16 amino acids. This chain's CDR3 is CASSLALGQPEYGYTF. The CDR3 DNA reads TGCGCCAGCAGCTTGGCACTGGGACAGCCGGAGTATGGCTACACCTTC.

This rearrangement joins TRBV7-9 to TRBJ2-5; D remains unclear. From germline, CDR1 is SEHNR and CDR2 FQNEAQ (reference sequence). V was clipped by 4 bases and J by 9 bases, with 21 bases between them. The CDR3 is made up of 15 amino acids. The CDR3, as DNA: TGTGCCAGCAGCTCCCCTCCCTGGGCTAATTGGTCCCAGTACTTC. Amino acid sequence: CASSSPPWANWSQYF.

This clone was recorded once. The chain uses TRBV18 and TRBJ2-1, with a weak D call TRBD2 (5 bases). V was clipped by 10 bases and J by 5 bases, with 15 bases between them. The CDR3 runs 13 residues. Germline CDR1 KGHSH, CDR2 LQKENI. The CDR3 DNA follows: TGTGCCACCGTTTACTCGAGGGACAATGAGCAGTTCTTC. It is translated as CATVYSRDNEQFF.

The chain links TRBV5-1 to TRBJ2-2, with TRBD2 matching over 7 bases. This CDR3 comprises 12 residues. The V gene end was trimmed by 7 bases and the J gene end by 6 bases; junction bases not matched to a gene: 3. Germline CDR1 is SGHRS and CDR2 is YFSETQ. The DNA of the CDR3 is TGCGCCAGCCGGGCGGGGGCCGGGGAGCTGTTTTTT. Translated: CASRAGAGELFF.

The rearrangement joins TRBV7-2 to TRBJ1-5; D gene unclear. The CDR3 sequence is 13 residues long. CDR1 is SGHTA, CDR2 FQGNSA, per germline. The V end lost 5 bases, the J end lost 5 bases, and 10 bases lay between the germline ends. The CDR3 is CASSMTTYQPQHF. The CDR3 coding sequence is TGTGCCAGCAGCATGACTACTTATCAGCCCCAGCATTTT.

The CDR3, as DNA: TGTGCCAGCAGCCGGGGAGGGGGGGACACTGAAGCTTTCTTT. It codes for CASSRGGGDTEAFF. The chain uses TRBV5-4 and TRBJ1-1; the D gene is possibly TRBD1 (6 bases). Between the trimmed V and J ends, which lost 4 bases and 3 bases, there was a span of 13 bases. The V gene's germline CDR1 is SGHNT and CDR2 YYREEE (reference sequence). The CDR3 spans 14 residues.

This rearrangement joins TRBV11-3 to TRBJ1-1; no reliable D call. CDR3 length: 15 amino acids. Trimming left V 2 bases short and J 3 bases short, with 13 bases between. Germline V gene data show CDR1 as SGHNT and CDR2 as YENEEA. The CDR3 region is CASSLTGSGDTEAFF. In DNA form, the CDR3 reads TGTGCCAGCAGCTTAACGGGATCAGGCGACACTGAAGCTTTCTTT. The full variable domain, rest sourced from reference TRBV11-3 and TRBJ1-1, is EAGVVQSPRYKIIEKKQPVAFWCNPISGHNTLYWYLQNLGQGPELLIRYENEEAVDDSQLPKDRFSAERLKGVDSTLKIQPAELGDSAVYLCASSLTGSGDTEAFFGQGTRLTVV.

This chain uses TRBV10-2 with TRBJ2-3; TRBD2 matches at 13 bases. The CDR3 runs 15 residues. The germline CDR1 and CDR2 sequences are WSHSY and SAAADI. The V and J ends lost 7 bases and 4 bases, in that order; junction bases with no gene match: 5. The CDR3 nucleotides read TGCGCCAGCACTAGACTAGCGGGAGGTGCAGATACGCAGTATTTT. It yields the protein CASTRLAGGADTQYF.

The CDR3 bases are TGTGCCAGCAGCTGGGACAGGGGAACAGATACGCAGTATTTT. This sequence encodes CASSWDRGTDTQYF. The chain couples TRBV7-3 to TRBJ2-3; 10 bases align to TRBD1. The CDR3 is 14 amino acids. The V gene end was trimmed by 4 bases and the J gene end by 3 bases; junction bases not matched to a gene: 1. Germline assignment: CDR1 SGHTA and CDR2 FQGTGA.

The gene calls are TRBV19 and TRBJ2-1; weak D call: TRBD2 (6 bases). The CDR3 extends over 18 amino acids. Trimming removed 2 bases from V and 7 bases from J, with 24 bases in between. The germline V gene encodes CDR1 LNHDA and CDR2 SQIVND (reference sequence). The CDR3 coding sequence is TGTGCCAGTAGTATATATGGGGGTACGGGGGACCACAGGAATGAGCAGTTCTTC. Translation: CASSIYGGTGDHRNEQFF.

This chain connects TRBV19 to TRBJ1-5; 7 bases are shared with TRBD1. This CDR3 is 15 amino acids long. Trimming removed 6 bases from V and 2 bases from J; junction bases left unmatched: 7. Germline CDR1 is LNHDA and CDR2 is SQIVND (reference sequence). CDR3 coding DNA: TGTGCCAGTAGGCTCACAGGGGCCGGCAATCAGCCCCAGCATTTT. Translating gives CASRLTGAGNQPQHF.

This clone was found a few times. The rearrangement uses TRBV25-1 and TRBJ2-7, with 10 bases lining up with TRBD1. Germline CDR1 and CDR2: MGHDK and SYGVNS. This CDR3 contains 14 residues. V shed 5 bases and J 2 bases; nucleotides not matched to a gene: 3. The CDR3 DNA sequence: TGTGCCAGCAGTCCCGGGACAGGGGCCTACGAGCAGTACTTC. This encodes CASSPGTGAYEQYF.

The chain carries TRBV13 and TRBJ2-5; 9 positions match TRBD2. V gave up 0 bases and J gave up 4 bases; unmatched junction bases: 9. Germline V lookup: CDR1 PRHDT, CDR2 FYEKMQ (reference sequence). This CDR3 is built from 17 residues. CDR3 nucleotide sequence: TGTGCCAGCAGCTTAGGTGTAGCGGGAGCAACCTCAGAGACCCAGTACTTC. It is translated as CASSLGVAGATSETQYF.

V usage is TRBV7-2 and J usage is TRBJ1-1, with D possibly being TRBD1 (5 bases). Germline loops: CDR1 SGHTA, CDR2 FQGNSA. The CDR3 has 15 residues. Trimming cost V 4 bases and J 5 bases, with 17 bases left between them. The CDR3 sequence: CASSSGLPLGTEAFF. CDR3 in DNA: TGTGCCAGCAGCTCGGGACTACCCTTGGGGACTGAAGCTTTCTTT.

The genes are TRBV7-2 and TRBJ2-7; D assignment may be TRBD1 or TRBD2 (5 bases each). The CDR3 extends over 14 amino acids. CDR1 SGHTA and CDR2 FQGNSA come from the germline V gene. V was shortened by 0 bases and J by 0 bases, with 6 bases between the two germline ends. The DNA for the CDR3 is TGTGCCAGCAGCTTAGCGGGACGCTCCTACGAGCAGTACTTC. It specifies CASSLAGRSYEQYF.

V gene TRBV2 combines with J gene TRBJ1-1; D not resolved. Trimming pared 7 bases from V and 3 bases from J, leaving 12 bases between. Looked up from germline, CDR1 is SNHLY and CDR2 is FYNNEI. The CDR3 has 13 amino acids. CDR3 bases: TGTGCCAGCAAACAGAGTACGGACACTGAAGCTTTCTTT. Translating gives CASKQSTDTEAFF.

The chain links TRBV19 to TRBJ1-2; 7 bases agree with TRBD1. The J segment lost 3 bases and the V segment lost 5 bases, leaving 6 bases of the junction unmatched. This CDR3 is built from 14 residues. Germline V gene lookup returns CDR1 LNHDA and CDR2 SQIVND (reference sequence). The CDR3 nucleotides are TGTGCCAGTAGTGTTACCGGGACAGACTATGGCTACACCTTC. Its protein product is CASSVTGTDYGYTF.

This rearrangement joins TRBV5-8 to TRBJ2-7, with 7 positions matching TRBD2. Per the germline V gene, CDR1 is SGHTS and CDR2 is YDEGEE. The V gene end was trimmed by 4 bases and the J gene end by 1 base; junction bases not matched to a gene: 5. This CDR3 contains 14 residues. CDR3 protein: CASSRAGYSYEQYF. CDR3 nucleotide sequence: TGTGCCAGCAGCCGAGCGGGATATTCCTACGAGCAGTACTTC.

This rearrangement joins TRBV7-9 to TRBJ2-1; TRBD2 matches at 10 bases. CDR1 and CDR2 (germline): SEHNR, FQNEAQ (reference sequence). The V and J ends lost 4 bases and 7 bases, in that order; junction bases with no gene match: 10. This CDR3 has 16 residues. The CDR3 spells CASSSPLKAGGNEQFF. CDR3 DNA sequence: TGTGCCAGCAGCTCACCCCTCAAAGCGGGAGGGAATGAGCAGTTCTTC.

This chain links TRBV5-1 with TRBJ1-1; 9 bases fit TRBD1. The CDR3 sequence is 14 residues long. J gave up 5 bases and V 4 bases, and 6 bases lay outside the gene matches. Germline CDR1 SGHRS, CDR2 YFSETQ. The CDR3 here is CASSEQGAGTEAFF. CDR3 bases: TGCGCCAGCAGCGAACAGGGGGCGGGAACTGAAGCTTTCTTT.

This clone was picked up one time. This chain uses TRBV11-2 with TRBJ1-3; 7 nucleotides match TRBD1. The germline gives CDR1 SGHAT, CDR2 FQNNGV. CDR3 length equals 13 residues. With V trimmed by 7 bases and J by 4 bases, 4 bases remained unmatched. The CDR3 coding sequence is TGTGCCAGCACCTCGGACAGGGGAAACACCATATATTTT. Its translation: CASTSDRGNTIYF.

J is TRBJ2-1 and V is TRBV7-8, with D unclear. CDR3 length equals 13 residues. Germline V CDR1 and CDR2: SGHVS, FQNEAQ. Trimming shortened V by 3 bases and J by 13 bases, and 16 bases separated the two germline ends. CDR3 loop: CASSFRQEGDQFF. In DNA, the CDR3 is TGTGCCAGCAGCTTCCGGCAGGAAGGCGATCAGTTCTTC.